The 22 T cell receptor beta chains presented below share a single source sample, sequenced in a study of human T cells and chemical hapten exposure. Each CDR3 protein gets one entry after TCRdb re-called the RACE reads with MiXCR. The sample carries 150,000 to 200,000 distinct CDR3 sequences, around 13% recorded once. The time point denotes: patch test 1, 2 weeks after DPC sensitization. The sample's treatment: therapeutic diphenylcyclopropenone sensitization with weekly scalp DPC. The sequences come from whole blood, collected in connection with sensitization to the hapten diphenylcyclopropenone (DPC). These receptors all come from a young woman with alopecia areata. Some clones in this sample may be carry-over from other donors' samples.

This chain joins TRBV4-2 and TRBJ1-4, with D perhaps matching TRBD1 (5 bases). The CDR3 runs to 14 residues. The germline V gene encodes CDR1 LGHNA and CDR2 YNFKEQ. Trimming left V 4 bases short and J 5 bases short, with 11 bases between. The CDR3 region is CASSRLWGNEKLFF. Written as DNA, the CDR3 is TGTGCCAGCAGCCGGTTATGGGGGAATGAAAAACTGTTTTTT.

The chain links TRBV20-1 to TRBJ2-7; no definite D call. Germline loops: CDR1 DFQATT, CDR2 SNEGSKA (reference sequence). The V end was cut by 4 bases, the J end by 2 bases, with 15 bases between. The CDR3 spans 14 residues. CDR3 bases: TGCAGTGCTAAGGTCGGCGATAGAGCCTACGAGCAGTACTTC. It specifies CSAKVGDRAYEQYF.

This clonotype has just a few counts. The genes are TRBV19 and TRBJ1-4; D uncertain. Germline V gene lookup returns CDR1 LNHDA and CDR2 SQIVND (reference sequence). V was cut by 10 bases and J by 5 bases, with 17 bases left in between. The CDR3 totals 14 residues. CDR3 sequence reads: CATQAEKLNEKLFF. CDR3 bases: TGTGCCACTCAGGCCGAGAAGTTGAATGAAAAACTGTTTTTT.

This clonotype was seen at least ten times. The rearrangement joins TRBV20-1 to TRBJ1-4; unclear D gene. The germline gives CDR1 DFQATT, CDR2 SNEGSKA (reference sequence). Trimming shortened V by 6 bases and J by 0 bases, and 8 bases separated the two germline ends. This CDR3 region has 13 residues. The CDR3 bases are TGCAGTGCCGCCCCTGCAACTAATGAAAAACTGTTTTTT. Translated, it gives CSAAPATNEKLFF.

The CDR3 DNA reads TGTGCCAGCGGGGTCCCTCACACAGATACGCAGTATTTT. Protein sequence: CASGVPHTDTQYF. This sequence joins TRBV7-2 and TRBJ2-3; D uncertain. There are 13 residues in the CDR3. V gave up 8 bases and J gave up 2 bases, with 11 bases separating them. Germline V lookup: CDR1 SGHTA, CDR2 FQGNSA. Filled out from reference TRBV7-2 and TRBJ2-3, the complete variable domain reads GAGVSQSPSNKVTEKGKDVELRCDPISGHTALYWYRQSLGQGLEFLIYFQGNSAPDKSGLPSDRFSAERTGGSVSTLTIQRTQQEDSAVYLCASGVPHTDTQYFGPGTRLTVL.

J is TRBJ2-3 and V is TRBV30; tentative D call: TRBD2 (5 bases). The CDR3 contains 16 residues. Germline V gene lookup returns CDR1 GTSNPN and CDR2 SVGIG (reference sequence). V was cut by 1 base and J by 6 bases, with 20 bases left in between. Here the CDR3 reads CAWSAPPSGSADTQYF. The CDR3, as DNA: TGTGCCTGGAGTGCACCTCCTTCGGGGTCAGCGGATACGCAGTATTTT.

This clonotype was seen more than once but under ten times. This sequence joins TRBV4-1 and TRBJ2-7; D is ambiguous. Trimming cost V 0 bases and J 7 bases, with 10 bases left between them. The CDR3 is 13 residues long. CDR1 MGHRA and CDR2 YSYEKL come from the germline V gene. The CDR3 DNA reads TGCGCCAGCAGCCAAGATCGGTCTGGGGAGCAGTACTTC. Translated, it gives CASSQDRSGEQYF.

This clonotype was seen a few times. The rearrangement joins TRBV4-3 to TRBJ1-4; TRBD1 matches 7 bases. The trim removed 4 bases at V and 2 bases at J, leaving 4 bases unmatched. The CDR3 is 15 residues long. CDR1 and CDR2 (germline): LGHNA, YSLEER. CDR3 protein: CASSREGGTNEKLFF. CDR3 in DNA: TGCGCCAGCAGCCGAGAAGGGGGCACTAATGAAAAACTGTTTTTT.

The V and J genes are TRBV10-3 and TRBJ2-7; TRBD1 matches at 9 bases. The germline V gene has CDR1 ENHRY and CDR2 SYGVKD. The ends lost 10 bases at V and 6 bases at J; junction bases unmatched: 10. The CDR3 contains 13 residues. The CDR3 loop is CATMGQGPGEQYF. CDR3 in DNA: TGTGCCACCATGGGACAGGGCCCCGGCGAGCAGTACTTC.

This clonotype was counted many times. CDR3 protein: CSGRKGETQYF. CDR3 nucleotides: TGCAGTGGAAGAAAGGGGGAGACCCAGTACTTC. The chain is built from TRBV20-1 and TRBJ2-5, with D perhaps matching TRBD1 (5 bases). CDR1 and CDR2 from the germline V gene are DFQATT and SNEGSKA (reference sequence). V was cut by 7 bases and J by 5 bases, with 11 bases left in between. The CDR3 length is 11 residues.

This clonotype appeared a few times. The chain has TRBV19 and TRBJ1-5, with 9 positions matching TRBD1. CDR3 length: 16 amino acids. V lost 5 bases, J lost 6 bases, and 11 bases stayed unmatched. The germline gives CDR1 LNHDA, CDR2 SQIVND (reference sequence). In DNA, the CDR3 is TGTGCCAGTAGTTCCTCGACAGGGGGATCGGGTCAGCCCCAGCATTTT. The encoded protein is CASSSSTGGSGQPQHF.

The J gene is TRBJ1-2, the V gene TRBV18; D unclear. The V gene's germline CDR1 is KGHSH and CDR2 LQKENI. Trimming removed 3 bases from V and 0 bases from J, with 11 bases in between. The CDR3 runs 15 residues. CDR3 DNA: TGTGCCAGCTCACCGAATACGGCGGCTAACTATGGCTACACCTTC. Protein product: CASSPNTAANYGYTF.

A few counts support this clonotype. In DNA form, the CDR3 reads TGTGCCATCAGTGGGATGACAGACTATGGCTACACCTTC. Its translation: CAISGMTDYGYTF. This chain links TRBV10-3 with TRBJ1-2; possible D gene TRBD1, 5 bases. Trimming took off 4 bases at V and 3 bases at J, with 9 bases between the two ends. The V gene's germline CDR1 is ENHRY and CDR2 SYGVKD. There are 13 residues in the CDR3.

This clonotype has a handful of counts. The chain has TRBV4-3 and TRBJ2-3, with 10 nucleotides matching TRBD2. Germline CDR1 reads LGHNA; CDR2 reads YSLEER. Trimming cost V 3 bases and J 4 bases; bases outside gene matches: 7. This CDR3 has 16 amino acids. The CDR3, as DNA: TGCGCCAGCAGCCAGATAGCGGGGGGCCCCCCAGATACGCAGTATTTT. This encodes CASSQIAGGPPDTQYF.

This clonotype came up a few times. The chain has TRBV21-1 and TRBJ1-4. TRBV21-1 is reported as a pseudogene. The CDR3 is made up of 12 amino acids. The CDR3: CASSKSDEKLFF. The DNA for the CDR3 is TGTGCCAGCAGCAAATCTGATGAAAAACTGTTTTTT.

The chain employs TRBV30 and TRBJ2-7; D possibly matches TRBD1 or TRBD2 (5 bases each). V lost 4 bases, J lost 7 bases, and 14 bases lay in between. Looked up from germline, CDR1 is GTSNPN and CDR2 is SVGIG (reference sequence). This CDR3 has 12 amino acids. The CDR3, as DNA: TGTGCCTGGAACGTGGGGCCGGGGGAGCAGTACTTC. It is translated as CAWNVGPGEQYF.

The chain couples TRBV5-1 to TRBJ1-6, with D uncertain. Germline loops: CDR1 SGHRS, CDR2 YFSETQ. This CDR3 contains 14 residues. Trimming stripped 3 bases from V and 9 bases from J, with 13 bases between. The CDR3 reads CASSWRDTTSPLHF. The CDR3 DNA reads as TGCGCCAGCAGCTGGAGAGACACCACTTCACCCCTCCACTTT.

The sample holds many counts of this clonotype. This chain joins TRBV6-2 or TRBV6-3 and TRBJ1-3; weak D call: TRBD1 (6 bases). V lost 6 bases and J lost 0, with 9 bases in between. Looked up from germline, CDR1 is MNHEY and CDR2 is SVGEGT. This CDR3 spans 14 amino acids. CDR3 amino acids: CASRPDSSGNTIYF. CDR3 DNA sequence: TGTGCCAGCAGGCCGGACAGCTCTGGAAACACCATATATTTT.

The gene calls are TRBV28 and TRBJ1-4; D not resolved. V gave up 3 bases and J gave up 4 bases, with 9 bases separating them. CDR1 is MDHEN and CDR2 is SYDVKM in the germline V gene. This CDR3 comprises 14 residues. The CDR3: CASSFPADNEKLFF. CDR3 coding DNA: TGTGCCAGCAGTTTCCCGGCAGATAATGAAAAACTGTTTTTT. Using reference TRBV28 and TRBJ1-4 for the parts outside the CDR3, the full variable domain is DVKVTQSSRYLVKRTGEKVFLECVQDMDHENMFWYRQDPGLGLRLIYFSYDVKMKEKGDIPEGYSVSREKKERFSLILESASTNQTSMYLCASSFPADNEKLFFGSGTQLSVL.

The rearrangement uses TRBV29-1 and TRBJ1-2, with 7 bases matching TRBD1. Trimming cost V 4 bases and J 4 bases; bases outside gene matches: 3. CDR3 length: 12 amino acids. The germline V gene encodes CDR1 SQVTM and CDR2 ANQGSEA. In DNA, the CDR3 is TGCAGCGTTGTCCGGGACAGCTATGGCTACACCTTC. It specifies CSVVRDSYGYTF.

A few counts support this clonotype. The chain has TRBV7-2 and TRBJ1-1; maybe TRBD1 (5 bases). The CDR3 loop spans 16 amino acids. Germline assignment: CDR1 SGHTA and CDR2 FQGNSA. The germline V and J ends were trimmed by 1 base and 3 bases, with 15 bases remaining between them. CDR3 protein: CASSLVGVSLYTEAFF. CDR3 in DNA: TGTGCCAGCAGCTTAGTAGGGGTCAGTTTGTACACTGAAGCTTTCTTT.

This clonotype was counted between two and nine times. V gene TRBV7-9 combines with J gene TRBJ2-3, with D tentatively TRBD1 (6 bases). The V end lost 4 bases, the J end lost 3 bases, and 14 bases lay between the germline ends. CDR1 SEHNR and CDR2 FQNEAQ come from the germline V gene (reference sequence). The length of the CDR3 is 15 residues. CDR3 region: CASSSGQGRTDTQYF. CDR3 DNA sequence: TGTGCCAGCAGCTCGGGACAAGGTCGGACAGATACGCAGTATTTT. Variable domain in full (rest from reference TRBV7-9 and TRBJ2-3): DTGVSQNPRHKITKRGQNVTFRCDPISEHNRLYWYRQTLGQGPEFLTYFQNEAQLEKSRLLSDRFSAERPKGSFSTLEIQRTEQGDSAMYLCASSSGQGRTDTQYFGPGTRLTVL.